This T cell receptor (beta chain) was identified in a study of T cell changes during pregnancy in multiple sclerosis. V was clipped by 4 bases and J by 5 bases; unmatched bases: 6. CDR1 and CDR2 from the germline V gene are SEHNR and FQNEAQ (reference sequence). The CDR3 is made up of 15 amino acids. Measured with immunoSEQ multiplex PCR; TCRdb has only the in-frame clones, and not every one. This sample yields some 87,000 clones, of which over 85% are seen a single time; 0.2% to 0.25% belongs to the top ten. This chain uses TRBV7-9 with TRBJ2-3, with 10 positions matching TRBD2. Here the sequenced sample was CD4+ T cells from peripheral blood mononuclear cells, taken before pregnancy. The receptor was isolated from a female donor with multiple sclerosis, enrolled in a pregnancy study. The CDR3 DNA is TGTGCCAGCAGCTCTCTAGCGGGAGTTGAAGATACGCAGTATTTT. Encoded protein: CASSSLAGVEDTQYF.